The 19 T cell receptor beta chains reported below all come from one sample, sequenced in a study of blood T cell repertoires in COVID-19 (dated by TCRdb to 2020 to 2021). Receptor libraries were prepared by the immunoSEQ multiplex PCR assay. TCRdb holds this immuneACCESS table with in-frame rearrangements only. Some clones are missing; in checked studies, unresolved V genes explain under half, and the rest has no known cause. A total of some 86,000 clones appear in this sample, 85% to 90% of them only once. More than 14% of the sample lies in the top ten. The sequencing sample was made of peripheral blood. All receptors derive from a woman aged 65 to 85 with acute or convalescent COVID-19.

This clone was seen just once. V usage is TRBV5-4 and J usage is TRBJ1-2; D ambiguous. The germline V and J ends were trimmed by 4 bases and 2 bases, with 12 bases remaining between them. Per germline, CDR1 SGHNT and CDR2 YYREEE (reference sequence). This CDR3 contains 14 residues. The CDR3 sequence is CASSPNPKNYGYTF. The CDR3 nucleotides read TGTGCCAGCAGCCCTAACCCCAAGAACTATGGCTACACCTTC.

This chain connects TRBV19 to TRBJ2-1; 7 bases are a match to TRBD1. V shed 5 bases and J 8 bases; nucleotides not matched to a gene: 12. The CDR3 totals 15 residues. Germline V gene sequence: CDR1 LNHDA, CDR2 SQIVND (reference sequence). CDR3 coding DNA: TGTGCCAGTAGTCGTCCTGACAGGGATGTCGATGAGCAGTTCTTC. Its protein is CASSRPDRDVDEQFF.

V and J are TRBV21-1 and TRBJ1-1. TRBV21-1 counts as a pseudogene. This CDR3 contains 17 residues. CDR3 nucleotide sequence: TGTGCCAGCAGCAAATACCCCGGGGGGCGGAGTAGGCGTGAAGCTTTCTTT. Its translation is CASSKYPGGRSRREAFF.

The chain joins TRBV3-1 (or the pseudogene TRBV3-2) to TRBJ2-5; D uncertain. V lost 4 bases to trimming and J lost 2 bases, with 14 bases between them. CDR3 size: 15 residues. The V gene's germline CDR1 is LGHDT and CDR2 YNNKEL (reference sequence). The CDR3 region is CASSRGLERQETQYF. The CDR3 DNA sequence: TGTGCCAGCAGCCGCGGTCTCGAGAGACAAGAGACCCAGTACTTC.

The rearrangement uses TRBV18 and TRBJ2-4; TRBD2 might be the D (6 bases). CDR3 size: 12 residues. Germline assignment: CDR1 KGHSH and CDR2 LQKENI. V was pared by 2 bases and J by 8 bases, with 7 bases between. The CDR3 region has the DNA TGTGCCAGCTCACCAGGGGAGGACATTCAGTACTTC. This sequence encodes CASSPGEDIQYF. The full variable domain, completed using reference TRBV18 and TRBJ2-4, is NAGVMQNPRHLVRRRGQEARLRCSPMKGHSHVYWYRQLPEEGLKFMVYLQKENIIDESGMPKERFSAEFPKEGPSILRIQQVVRGDSAAYFCASSPGEDIQYFGAGTRLSVL.

The V call is TRBV11-3, the J call TRBJ1-1; D ambiguous. This CDR3 comprises 13 residues. Between the trimmed V and J ends, which lost 4 bases and 1 base, there was a span of 7 bases. The germline CDR1 and CDR2 sequences are SGHNT and YENEEA. As DNA, the CDR3 is TGTGCCAGCAGCTGGAGGAGGAACACTGAAGCTTTCTTT. The encoded protein is CASSWRRNTEAFF.

The chain carries TRBV19 and TRBJ1-1; 9 nucleotides match TRBD1. V shed 8 bases and J 0 bases; nucleotides not matched to a gene: 25. The CDR3 consists of 21 residues. Germline V gene lookup returns CDR1 LNHDA and CDR2 SQIVND (reference sequence). The CDR3 nucleotides read TGTGCCAGTGGGCCGACAGGGGGGTCCTACCACGAGGGGCCAATGAACACTGAAGCTTTCTTT. Translating it yields CASGPTGGSYHEGPMNTEAFF. Full variable domain (rest looked up from reference TRBV19 and TRBJ1-1): DGGITQSPKYLFRKEGQNVTLSCEQNLNHDAMYWYRQDPGQGLRLIYYSQIVNDFQKGDIAEGYSVSREKKESFPLTVTSAQKNPTAFYLCASGPTGGSYHEGPMNTEAFFGQGTRLTVV.

The chain carries TRBV2 and TRBJ2-1; the D gene is possibly TRBD1 (6 bases). Germline CDR1 and CDR2: SNHLY and FYNNEI. Trimming pared 5 bases from V and 4 bases from J, leaving 18 bases between. This CDR3 has 16 amino acids. The CDR3 region has the DNA TGTGCCAGCAGTACCCCCGGGAACAGGGTATACAATGAGCAGTTCTTC. Translation: CASSTPGNRVYNEQFF. Drawing the rest from reference TRBV2 and TRBJ2-1, the complete variable domain is EPEVTQTPSHQVTQMGQEVILRCVPISNHLYFYWYRQILGQKVEFLVSFYNNEISEKSEIFDDQFSVERPDGSNFTLKIRSTKLEDSAMYFCASSTPGNRVYNEQFFGPGTRLTVL.

The gene calls are TRBV6-5 and TRBJ1-2; D perhaps matches TRBD1 (5 bases). The CDR3 length is 14 residues. Per germline, CDR1 MNHEY and CDR2 SVGAGI. V lost 5 bases and J lost 7, with 17 bases in between. Written as DNA, the CDR3 is TGTGCCAGCAGTACCCGACCGCGGGGCTCTGGCTACACCTTC. Translation gives CASSTRPRGSGYTF.

The chain couples TRBV6-5 to TRBJ1-1; possibly TRBD1 for D (6 bases). Germline V gene sequence: CDR1 MNHEY, CDR2 SVGAGI. Between the trimmed V and J ends, which lost 6 bases and 10 bases, there was a span of 24 bases. The CDR3 covers 15 residues. CDR3 nucleotides: TGTGCCAGCAGCGCACCACAGGGACCCTCCCGGAGAGCTTTCTTT. Translation gives CASSAPQGPSRRAFF.

The chain joins TRBV4-3 to TRBJ2-2; a weak D match, TRBD2 (5 bases). The CDR3 runs to 17 residues. The V gene's germline CDR1 is LGHNA and CDR2 YSLEER. V was trimmed by 4 bases and J by 2 bases, leaving 17 bases between them. CDR3 amino acids: CASSPNPPGSNTGELFF. The DNA for the CDR3 is TGCGCCAGCAGCCCCAACCCCCCGGGATCCAACACCGGGGAGCTGTTTTTT.

The rearrangement joins TRBV4-2 to TRBJ1-5; 7 positions match TRBD1. V dropped 0 bases and J dropped 1; count of bases not matched to a gene: 3. CDR1 is LGHNA, CDR2 YNFKEQ, per germline. This CDR3 has 16 amino acids. Here the CDR3 DNA reads TGTGCCAGCAGCCAAGACCCGACAGGGAGCAATCAGCCCCAGCATTTT. Translation: CASSQDPTGSNQPQHF.

The chain is built from TRBV7-2 and TRBJ2-1; 10 positions agree with TRBD2. CDR1 and CDR2 from the germline V gene are SGHTA and FQGNSA. The junction had 11 bases not matched to a gene; V was cut back by 2 bases and J by 1 base. This CDR3 has 19 residues. In DNA form, the CDR3 reads TGTGCCAGCAGCTTAATGAGCGGGAGGGCCCCCGGGTCCTACAATGAGCAGTTCTTC. It encodes CASSLMSGRAPGSYNEQFF.

This clone appeared a single time. V usage is TRBV11-2 and J usage is TRBJ1-2; a possible D gene is TRBD1 (6 bases). Trimming removed 0 bases from V and 6 bases from J, with 17 bases in between. The CDR3 has 16 residues. CDR1 and CDR2 (germline): SGHAT, FQNNGV. The CDR3 nucleotides read TGTGCCAGCAGCTTAGATGAAGGGACCAGGGGACATGGCTACACCTTC. Its protein is CASSLDEGTRGHGYTF.

This chain's CDR3 is CASSQGQPGQTGELFF. CDR3 sequence (DNA): TGTGCCAGCAGCCAGGGACAGCCAGGCCAGACCGGGGAGCTGTTTTTT. This chain joins TRBV4-2 and TRBJ2-2; 7 nucleotides agree with TRBD1. Germline values: CDR1 LGHNA, CDR2 YNFKEQ. Losses at the gene ends were 3 bases for V and 5 bases for J; bases not matched to a gene: 9. The CDR3 spans 16 residues.

This rearrangement joins TRBV7-2 to TRBJ1-1; 7 nucleotides agree with TRBD1. Trimming took 5 bases from V and 4 from J; bases not matched to a gene: 10. The V gene's germline CDR1 is SGHTA and CDR2 FQGNSA. The CDR3 spans 15 residues. This CDR3 is CASSAPQGSSTEAFF. The CDR3 DNA sequence: TGTGCCAGCAGCGCACCACAGGGGTCTAGCACTGAAGCTTTCTTT.

The chain has TRBV6-1 and TRBJ2-7; perhaps TRBD2 as D (7 bases). This CDR3 contains 15 residues. V lost 2 bases to trimming and J lost 2 bases, with 13 bases between them. Germline lookup yields CDR1 MNHNS and CDR2 SASEGT. For the CDR3, the DNA is TGTGCCAGCAGTGAATTCGGGGGGCGAGCCTACGAGCAGTACGTC. It specifies CASSEFGGRAYEQYV.

The rearrangement joins TRBV5-6 to TRBJ1-3; 8 positions agree with TRBD1. The CDR3 totals 16 residues. The germline V gene encodes CDR1 SGHDT and CDR2 YYEEEE. With 4 bases clipped from V and 3 bases from J, the junction kept 9 bases outside the gene matches. The chain's CDR3 is CASSRRTGLFGNTIYF. DNA of the CDR3: TGTGCCAGCAGCAGGAGGACAGGGCTCTTTGGAAACACCATATATTTT. Combining the CDR3 with reference TRBV5-6 and TRBJ1-3 gives the whole variable domain DAGVTQSPTHLIKTRGQQVTLRCSPKSGHDTVSWYQQALGQGPQFIFQYYEEEERQRGNFPDRFSGHQFPNYSSELNVNALLLGDSALYLCASSRRTGLFGNTIYFGEGSWLTVV.

The genes are TRBV7-8 and TRBJ2-2, with TRBD2 identical over 11 bases. Germline V gives CDR1 SGHVS, CDR2 FQNEAQ. The CDR3 loop spans 18 amino acids. J lost 1 base, V lost 5 bases, and 9 bases had no gene match. In nucleotides, the CDR3 is TGTGCCAGCAGCCTGAGATGGGGGACTAGCGGGAACACCGGGGAGCTGTTTTTT. Translation: CASSLRWGTSGNTGELFF. Together with reference TRBV7-8 and TRBJ2-2, the CDR3 gives the full variable domain: GAGVSQSPRYKVAKRGQDVALRCDPISGHVSLFWYQQALGQGPEFLTYFQNEAQLDKSGLPSDRFFAERPEGSVSTLKIQRTQQEDSAVYLCASSLRWGTSGNTGELFFGEGSRLTVL.